One and the same sample provided the 9 T cell receptor beta chains below, sequenced in a study of T-cell reconstitution after alpha-beta-depleted transplantation in children. The TCRbeta library incorporated unique molecular identifiers. TCRdb reprocessed the PCR reads via MiXCR and lists one record per CDR3 protein. There are some 460,000 distinct CDR3 sequences in the sample; under 20% occur only once, and roughly 29% lies in the top ten. Source: PBMCs, mostly from graft donor cells, taken 360 days after TCRalphabeta/CD19-depleted stem cell transplant. The receptors were gathered from a boy in the first two years of life who had a stem cell transplant for Wiskott-Aldrich syndrome, so the T cells may come from the graft donor.

This clonotype was counted between two and nine times. This rearrangement joins TRBV4-3 to TRBJ2-3, with TRBD2 identical over 10 bases. Germline V gene lookup returns CDR1 LGHNA and CDR2 YSLEER. V trimming: 0 bases; J trimming: 5 bases; junction bases outside the gene matches: 5. The CDR3 covers 16 residues. Written as DNA, the CDR3 is TGCGCCAGCAGCCAAGATCGGCTAGCGGGAGAAGATACGCAGTATTTT. This gives the protein CASSQDRLAGEDTQYF.

V gene TRBV18 combines with J gene TRBJ1-5; D ambiguous. Per the germline V gene, CDR1 is KGHSH and CDR2 is LQKENI. The CDR3 has 15 residues. Trimming removed 0 bases at V and 3 bases at J, with 9 bases between. Here the CDR3 DNA reads TGTGCCAGCTCACCACCGGGAACAGCCAATCAGCCCCAGCATTTT. This gives the protein CASSPPGTANQPQHF.

The genes are TRBV5-1 and TRBJ2-1; 7 bases align to TRBD1. Germline lookup yields CDR1 SGHRS and CDR2 YFSETQ. With 4 bases clipped from V and 0 bases from J, the junction kept 4 bases outside the gene matches. There are 15 residues in the CDR3. This chain's CDR3 is CASSISGGSYNEQFF. CDR3 nucleotide sequence: TGCGCCAGCAGCATCTCAGGGGGCTCCTACAATGAGCAGTTCTTC.

V is TRBV18 and J is TRBJ2-7, with 7 nucleotides matching TRBD2. Trimming cost V 4 bases and J 2 bases; bases outside gene matches: 8. CDR3 size: 15 residues. Germline V CDR1 and CDR2: KGHSH, LQKENI. As DNA, the CDR3 is TGTGCCAGCTCACAACTAGCGTCGAAGGCCTACGAGCAGTACTTC. Residues: CASSQLASKAYEQYF.

This clonotype was seen only a few times. The chain combines TRBV10-3 with TRBJ2-7, with TRBD2 identical over 10 bases. Per the germline V gene, CDR1 is ENHRY and CDR2 is SYGVKD. The CDR3 is made up of 13 amino acids. J lost 7 bases, V lost 8 bases, and 8 bases had no gene match. The CDR3 reads CAIGLAGAGEQYF. In DNA form, the CDR3 reads TGTGCCATCGGTCTAGCGGGAGCGGGGGAGCAGTACTTC.

The chain employs TRBV12-3 or TRBV12-4 and TRBJ2-7; TRBD1 aligns across 8 bases. V lost 5 bases to trimming and J lost 3 bases; unmatched junction nucleotides: 6. The CDR3 consists of 14 residues. DNA for the CDR3: TGTGCCAGCAGTCAAGGGACAGGACACTACGAGCAGTACTTC. It yields the protein CASSQGTGHYEQYF.

About this clonotype: One base away lies a much larger clone, so this may be a sequencing read error. The rearrangement links TRBV11-2 to TRBJ2-6; D remains ambiguous. Germline V gene sequence: CDR1 SGHAT, CDR2 FQNNGV. The length of the CDR3 is 17 residues. Trimming stripped 7 bases from V and 0 bases from J, with 16 bases between. The CDR3 sequence: CASTNSFPGSGANVLTF. CDR3 in DNA: TGTGCCAGCACAAATTCCTTCCCGGGCTCTGGGGCCAACGTCCTGACTTTC. The full variable domain, in which reference TRBV11-2 and TRBJ2-6 provide the parts outside the CDR3, is EAGVAQSPRYKIIEKRQSVAFWCNPISGHATLYWYQQILGQGPKLLIQFQNNGVVDDSQLPKDRFSAERLKGVDSTLKIQPAKLEDSAVYLCASTNSFPGSGANVLTFGAGSRLTVL.

J is TRBJ2-1 and V is TRBV20-1, with D possibly matching TRBD2 (6 bases). The CDR3 runs to 12 residues. CDR1 is DFQATT and CDR2 is SNEGSKA in the germline V gene (reference sequence). For the CDR3, the DNA is TGCGGCATTAGGTGGACTATCAATGAGCAGTTCTTC. Translated: CGIRWTINEQFF.

This clonotype was observed a few times. The junction shows a germline mismatch at one end, possibly a read error. V gene TRBV7-8 combines with J gene TRBJ1-1; maybe TRBD1 (5 bases). Germline CDR1 and CDR2: SGHVS and FQNEAQ. The CDR3 has 13 amino acids. The CDR3 spells CASSLAVVTDRSF. CDR3 DNA sequence: TGTGCCAGCAGCTTAGCAGTGGTGACAGATCGAAGCTTT.